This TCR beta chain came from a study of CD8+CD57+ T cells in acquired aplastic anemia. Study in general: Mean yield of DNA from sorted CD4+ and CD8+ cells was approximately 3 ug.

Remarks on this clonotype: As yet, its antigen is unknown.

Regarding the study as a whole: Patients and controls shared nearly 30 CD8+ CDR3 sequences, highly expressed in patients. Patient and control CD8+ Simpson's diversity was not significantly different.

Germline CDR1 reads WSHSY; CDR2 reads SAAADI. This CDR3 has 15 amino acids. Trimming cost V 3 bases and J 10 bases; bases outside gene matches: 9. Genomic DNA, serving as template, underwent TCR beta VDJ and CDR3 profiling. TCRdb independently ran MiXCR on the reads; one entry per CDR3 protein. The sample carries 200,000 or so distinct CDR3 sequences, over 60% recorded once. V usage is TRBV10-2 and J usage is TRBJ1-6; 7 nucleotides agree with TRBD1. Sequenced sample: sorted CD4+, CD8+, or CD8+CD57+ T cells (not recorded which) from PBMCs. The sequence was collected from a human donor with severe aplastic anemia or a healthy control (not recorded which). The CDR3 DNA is TGCGCCAGCAGTGAACAGGGGAATTGGGGATCACCCCTCCACTTT. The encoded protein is CASSEQGNWGSPLHF.